This T cell receptor beta chain originates from a study of blood T cell repertoires in COVID-19. In the study overall: Donors in the United States, Italy and Spain gave samples during acute or convalescent COVID-19. The analysed material was cDNA or gDNA that came from T cells, B-cell-depleted T cells, or PBMCs.

The CDR3 totals 13 residues. The junction had 4 bases not matched to a gene; V was cut back by 2 bases and J by 6 bases. Germline V gene lookup returns CDR1 MNHNY and CDR2 SVGAGI (reference sequence). Original methodology: For nucleated cells, counts were estimated from reference gene primer amplification. TCRdb's copy holds only in-frame clones and misses some; the assay was immunoSEQ multiplex PCR. V and J calls and clone size are as listed in that table; D and trimming were resolved from the DNA. The repertoire includes 250,000 or so clones, around 90% of them detected once, and about 1.3% sits in the top ten.

This TCR was sampled from an older man with acute or convalescent COVID-19. The sample consisted of peripheral blood. The chain is built from TRBV6-6 and TRBJ2-7; 7 bases are a match to TRBD2. CDR3 nucleotides: TGTGCCAGCAGTTACACCGGGGGGAGCGAGCAGTACTTC. Translated: CASSYTGGSEQYF.